This record looks at one T cell receptor (beta chain) sequence and its context. Its target antigen remains unknown. Base qualities are not at hand, and no much larger clone is one base apart. Frozen genomic DNA underwent high-throughput TCRbeta CDR3 sequencing by immunoSEQ, including PCR amplification, mapping, bias correction and internal controls. The study's processing was this. Productive rearrangements were retained, and unique TCRbeta sequences were defined by the CDR3 nucleotide sequence together with the V and J gene. For a sequence to be called donor-reactive, it needed a frequency of at least 0.01% and at least 5-fold expansion in CFSE-low cells compared with unstimulated pre-transplant cells. Minimum frequency thresholds were set for each subject based on the unstimulated sample with the lowest template count, ensuring at least 90% detection power. Jensen-Shannon divergence between the top 1000 TCRbeta sequences post- versus pre-transplant served as the measure of repertoire turnover. Changes in detection of donor-reactive sequences were tested with two-sided Fisher's exact tests. In its TCRdb copy, this immuneACCESS table keeps in-frame sequences only and misses some clones. Where compared with another copy, unresolved V genes explain less than half of these, and the others have no known cause. From that table come the V and J calls and clone size; the DNA was used to work out D and trimming. The sample table records around 43,000 clones; around 83% of these occur just once. Clones ranked in the top ten supply about 2.6% of the sample.

This entry comes from a study of T cell clones after liver transplantation (dated by TCRdb to between 2018 and 2021). With respect to the entire study: The samples were obtained from ITN030ST, a randomized trial that attempted immunosuppression withdrawal within 2 years after liver transplantation. After a pre-transplant mixed lymphocyte reaction, TCRbeta sequencing was used to pinpoint donor-reactive T cell clones, which were subsequently tracked in post-transplant blood. Third party-reactive TCRbeta sequences were also identified from pre-transplant MLRs to serve as an antigen-independent comparator for donor-reactive sequences. Three of the eight recipients were HCV-positive; the others were transplanted for non-autoimmune, non-viral indications. No induction therapy was given to the subjects, and standard immunosuppression was administered until randomization at 12-24 months post-transplant. Tolerance was defined as complete immunosuppression withdrawal for at least one year with no rise in liver enzymes beyond twice the upper limit of normal. Blood samples were collected pre-transplant, then pre-randomization ahead of withdrawal, and finally post-randomization once withdrawal had either been completed or failed. A cohort of 8 liver transplant recipients was studied, of whom 3 were classified as tolerant and 5 as non-tolerant.

What the research found in general, with its limitations: In two subjects, low numbers of available donor cells limited the measurable donor-reactive repertoire. The conclusions were preliminary, being limited by small, heterogeneous patient numbers and by non-standardized post-transplant time points. When repertoire turnover was taken into account, detection of donor-reactive sequences was significantly reduced in 7 of 8 subjects for CD4 and in 8 of 8 subjects for CD8. Since no allograft tissue specimens were available, donor-reactive T cells may have migrated into the graft instead of being deleted. Donor-reactive sequences declined more than third party-reactive ones, suggesting partial antigen-specific deletion unrelated to withdrawal success. Circulating donor-reactive CD4 TCRbeta sequences fell significantly post-transplant in most of the 8 subjects, irrespective of tolerance or HCV status.

Thawed unstimulated PBMCs were stained for CD3, CD4 and CD8 and FACS-sorted into CD3+CD4+ and CD3+CD8+ populations. All 8 studied subjects were randomized to withdrawal of immunosuppression. The Qiagen DNeasy Blood and Tissue Kit was used to isolate genomic DNA. For CDR1 and CDR2, the germline V gene lists SGHTA and FQGTGA. The CDR3, cysteine through phenylalanine, is 13 amino acids long. Only the CDR3 DNA stays, 39 bases, in frame from base 1. The V end loses 5 bases and the J end loses 3 bases, and a stretch of 11 bases separates them. The V and J genes are TRBV7-3 and TRBJ2-7, with the D gene not confidently named. Sequencing used CD4+ T cells from blood, obtained 24 months after liver transplant. This clonotype was sampled from a human patient who received a liver transplant. Following a transplant, some T cells may be graft donor cells, not patient cells. CDR3 region: CASSPGPGYEQYF. The nucleotides are TGTGCCAGCAGCCCAGGACCTGGCTACGAGCAGTACTTC. Outside the CDR3, residues come from the reference TRBV7-3 and TRBJ2-7 proteins, so the full variable domain is: GAGVSQTPSNKVTEKGKYVELRCDPISGHTALYWYRQSLGQGPEFLIYFQGTGAADDSGLPNDRFFAVRPEGSVSTLKIQRTERGDSAVYLCASSPGPGYEQYFGPGTRLTVT.